Shown below are 31 T cell receptor beta chains from a single sample sequenced in a study of control samples from healthy donors and cancer patients. Some clones are missing from TCRdb's copy, which holds only in-frame ones; the method was immunoSEQ multiplex PCR. The sample includes around 100,000 clones, around 89% of them seen just once. Sequencing was performed on blood. Receptors originate from a man younger than 45 in good health.

The rearrangement links TRBV5-4 to TRBJ2-3; 9 bases match TRBD2. This CDR3 spans 17 amino acids. Unmatched junction bases numbered 13, after V lost 4 bases and J lost 4 bases. Germline values: CDR1 SGHNT, CDR2 YYREEE (reference sequence). In DNA form, the CDR3 reads TGTGCCAGCAGCACCATTCTAGGAGCGGGAGGTTCAGATACGCAGTATTTT. The encoded protein is CASSTILGAGGSDTQYF.

This clone was picked up one time. The genes are TRBV27 and TRBJ2-1; the D call may be TRBD1 or TRBD2 (5 bases each). Trimming took 5 bases from V and 6 from J, leaving 14 bases between them. The CDR3 runs 14 residues. Germline V gene lookup returns CDR1 MNHEY and CDR2 SMNVEV (reference sequence). The CDR3 loop reads CASSPGTPANEQFF. The CDR3 DNA sequence: TGTGCCAGCAGTCCTGGGACCCCGGCCAATGAGCAGTTCTTC.

The J gene is TRBJ1-2, the V gene TRBV28, with D maybe TRBD1 (5 bases). Germline CDR1 reads MDHEN; CDR2 reads SYDVKM. The length of the CDR3 is 16 residues. V was pared by 4 bases and J by 8 bases, with 23 bases between. DNA for the CDR3: TGTGCCAGCAGTTATTACCTGGGGGTAACATCGGACGGCTACACCTTC. This sequence encodes CASSYYLGVTSDGYTF.

The rearrangement uses TRBV28 and TRBJ1-2; 7 nucleotides line up with TRBD1. This CDR3 has 14 residues. With V trimmed by 4 bases and J by 7 bases, 9 bases remained unmatched. Germline loops: CDR1 MDHEN, CDR2 SYDVKM. CDR3 amino acids: CASSYSTGNGGYTF. For the CDR3, the DNA is TGTGCCAGCAGTTACTCGACAGGGAATGGTGGCTACACCTTC.

The rearrangement links TRBV24-1 to TRBJ2-3; D possibly corresponds to TRBD2 (6 bases). Germline V lookup: CDR1 KGHDR, CDR2 SFDVKD. The CDR3 runs to 16 residues. V was cut by 4 bases and J by 0 bases, with 13 bases left in between. Here the CDR3 reads CATSDSVAVSTDTQYF. The CDR3 DNA reads as TGTGCCACCAGTGACTCGGTAGCGGTTAGCACAGATACGCAGTATTTT.

This clone appeared once. This chain connects TRBV15 to TRBJ1-5, with D possibly TRBD1 on 6 matching bases. V lost 8 bases and J lost 0, with 11 bases in between. From germline, CDR1 is LNHNV and CDR2 YYDKDF (reference sequence). The CDR3 runs 14 residues. CDR3: CATAGAYSNQPQHF. Here the CDR3 DNA reads TGTGCCACCGCAGGGGCTTATAGCAATCAGCCCCAGCATTTT.

This rearrangement joins TRBV9 to TRBJ2-1; D remains ambiguous. V lost 4 bases, J lost 8 bases, and 16 bases lay in between. Germline V gene sequence: CDR1 SGDLS, CDR2 YYNGEE. The CDR3 is 14 residues long. The CDR3, as DNA: TGTGCCAGCAGCCCAAGTATAACATCTTATGAGCAGTTCTTC. Its protein is CASSPSITSYEQFF.

The genes are TRBV4-1 and TRBJ2-1, with D perhaps being TRBD1 or TRBD2 (6 bases each). The CDR3 runs to 15 residues. The germline gives CDR1 MGHRA, CDR2 YSYEKL. With 4 bases removed from V and 5 bases from J, the gap between germline ends came to 15 bases. CDR3 in amino acids: CASSRRGERDNEQFF. DNA of the CDR3: TGCGCCAGCAGCCGGAGGGGGGAACGGGACAATGAGCAGTTCTTC.

The chain is built from TRBV7-9 and TRBJ1-1; D unresolved. Between the trimmed V and J ends, which lost 3 bases and 4 bases, there was a span of 27 bases. The germline V gene encodes CDR1 SEHNR and CDR2 FQNEAQ (reference sequence). The CDR3 runs to 19 residues. CDR3: CASSFPLLGKEAVGTEAFF. CDR3 in DNA: TGTGCCAGCAGCTTTCCGCTACTCGGGAAAGAGGCAGTGGGCACTGAAGCTTTCTTT.

The gene calls are TRBV29-1 and TRBJ1-1; perhaps TRBD1 as D (5 bases). V was clipped by 0 bases and J by 9 bases, with 17 bases between them. Germline CDR1 reads SQVTM; CDR2 reads ANQGSEA. CDR3 length: 14 amino acids. DNA for the CDR3: TGCAGCGTTGAAGATAGAACAGGCGATAGTAAAGCTTTCTTT. It is translated as CSVEDRTGDSKAFF. The complete variable domain, with remaining parts taken from reference TRBV29-1 and TRBJ1-1, reads SAVISQKPSRDICQRGTSLTIQCQVDSQVTMMFWYRQQPGQSLTLIATANQGSEATYESGFVIDKFPISRPNLTFSTLTVSNMSPEDSSIYLCSVEDRTGDSKAFFGQGTRLTVV.

Remarks on this clone: This sample includes further DNA sequences coding for the same CDR3. The chain couples TRBV5-5 to TRBJ2-2; D not certain. The CDR3 totals 12 residues. Per the germline V gene, CDR1 is SGHKS and CDR2 is YYEKEE (reference sequence). V was trimmed by 3 bases and J by 4 bases, leaving 4 bases between them. The CDR3 loop is CASSSPTGELFF. As DNA, the CDR3 is TGTGCCAGCAGCTCTCCCACCGGGGAGCTGTTTTTT.

This chain links TRBV28 with TRBJ1-2; TRBD1 is a possible D gene (5 bases). This CDR3 spans 12 amino acids. Per the germline V gene, CDR1 is MDHEN and CDR2 is SYDVKM. Deletions cut 4 bases from V and 8 bases from J, with 11 bases between. CDR3 in amino acids: CASSSSGIGYTF. The CDR3 coding sequence is TGTGCCAGCAGTTCCTCAGGGATCGGCTACACCTTC.

The chain combines TRBV7-2 with TRBJ2-1; TRBD2 agrees at 10 bases. This CDR3 has 15 residues. J was trimmed by 3 bases and V by 5 bases; bases with no gene match: 4. Germline CDR1 reads SGHTA; CDR2 reads FQGNSA. The CDR3 is CASSTSGNFYNEQFF. CDR3 bases: TGTGCCAGCAGCACTAGCGGGAACTTCTACAATGAGCAGTTCTTC.

This rearrangement joins TRBV4-3 to TRBJ1-2; D ambiguous. In germline, CDR1 is LGHNA, CDR2 YSLEER. The CDR3 spans 14 residues. V lost 4 bases and J 2 bases, leaving 11 bases between the germline ends. The CDR3, as DNA: TGCGCCAGCAGCCCCTGGACCGAGAACTATGGCTACACCTTC. Its translation is CASSPWTENYGYTF.

This clone was counted only a few times. This chain uses TRBV18 with TRBJ2-1; TRBD1 matches at 7 bases. The junction had 6 bases not matched to a gene; V was cut back by 5 bases and J by 8 bases. This CDR3 has 13 amino acids. Germline CDR1 and CDR2: KGHSH and LQKENI. The CDR3 DNA reads TGTGCCAGCTCATTCCGGACAGGCGATGAGCAGTTCTTC. Translating gives CASSFRTGDEQFF.

The genes are TRBV4-1 and TRBJ2-5; TRBD1 matches 8 bases. The J segment lost 3 bases and the V segment lost 4 bases, leaving 7 bases of the junction unmatched. This CDR3 contains 15 residues. Germline assignment: CDR1 MGHRA and CDR2 YSYEKL. The CDR3 DNA sequence: TGCGCCAGCAGCCGCAGGGACAGGACAGAAGAGACCCAGTACTTC. Protein product: CASSRRDRTEETQYF.

The V call is TRBV30, the J call TRBJ1-4; D is unresolved. V was cut by 5 bases and J by 8 bases, with 15 bases left in between. Looked up from germline, CDR1 is GTSNPN and CDR2 is SVGIG (reference sequence). CDR3 length: 13 residues. The CDR3 DNA follows: TGTGCCTGGTCAACTAATAACGTGGAAAAACTGTTTTTT. Translated, it gives CAWSTNNVEKLFF.

V usage is TRBV6-5 and J usage is TRBJ2-2, with 12 bases lining up with TRBD2. V lost 8 bases to trimming and J lost 6 bases; unmatched junction nucleotides: 7. CDR3 size: 15 residues. Per the germline V gene, CDR1 is MNHEY and CDR2 is SVGAGI. The CDR3 is CASQTGTSGSGELFF. CDR3 coding DNA: TGTGCCAGCCAAACCGGGACTAGCGGGTCCGGGGAGCTGTTTTTT.

The V call is TRBV7-7, the J call TRBJ2-1; 9 positions match TRBD2. The germline gives CDR1 SSHAT, CDR2 FNYEAQ (reference sequence). V trimming: 5 bases; J trimming: 7 bases; junction bases outside the gene matches: 12. The CDR3 sequence is 16 residues long. CDR3 region: CASSPTSSGVDNEQFF. DNA for the CDR3: TGTGCCAGCAGCCCTACATCTAGCGGGGTTGATAATGAGCAGTTCTTC.

This clone was picked up a small number of times. This chain connects TRBV4-1 to TRBJ1-5; 10 bases line up with TRBD1. The J segment lost 2 bases and the V segment lost 1 base, leaving 11 bases of the junction unmatched. Germline loops: CDR1 MGHRA, CDR2 YSYEKL. The CDR3 has 19 amino acids. DNA for the CDR3: TGCGCCAGCAGCCAAGTGGTTGGAGACAGGGGGCTCGGCAATCAGCCCCAGCATTTT. This translates into CASSQVVGDRGLGNQPQHF.

V and J are TRBV25-1 and TRBJ1-2; D remains unclear. Germline V gene lookup returns CDR1 MGHDK and CDR2 SYGVNS. The CDR3 runs to 12 residues. The V gene lost 3 bases and the J gene lost 9 bases, with 11 bases spanning the gap. The CDR3 nucleotides read TGTGCCAGCAGTGAGATGGGGTCGAGCTACACCTTC. It codes for CASSEMGSSYTF.

The V and J genes are TRBV7-9 and TRBJ1-6; 9 bases align to TRBD1. Trimming cost V 5 bases and J 3 bases; bases outside gene matches: 5. Germline V gives CDR1 SEHNR, CDR2 FQNEAQ (reference sequence). This CDR3 is built from 16 residues. The CDR3 region is CASSNGQGFYNSPLHF. The CDR3 DNA follows: TGTGCCAGCAGCAACGGACAGGGGTTCTATAATTCACCCCTCCACTTT.

This sequence joins TRBV18 and TRBJ1-1; a weak D match, TRBD1 (6 bases). The length of the CDR3 is 13 residues. The V gene's germline CDR1 is KGHSH and CDR2 LQKENI. V gave up 10 bases and J gave up 5 bases, with 17 bases separating them. CDR3: CATLQGIGTEAFF. Here the CDR3 DNA reads TGTGCCACCCTACAGGGAATAGGAACTGAAGCTTTCTTT.

V usage is TRBV5-6 and J usage is TRBJ1-1; unclear D gene. V shed 4 bases and J shed 4 bases, with 11 bases lying between them. The CDR3 is 13 amino acids. The germline V gene has CDR1 SGHDT and CDR2 YYEEEE. This chain's CDR3 is CASSQGPGTEAFF. DNA of the CDR3: TGTGCCAGCAGCCAAGGGCCGGGCACTGAAGCTTTCTTT. The full variable domain, its missing parts supplied by reference TRBV5-6 and TRBJ1-1, is DAGVTQSPTHLIKTRGQQVTLRCSPKSGHDTVSWYQQALGQGPQFIFQYYEEEERQRGNFPDRFSGHQFPNYSSELNVNALLLGDSALYLCASSQGPGTEAFFGQGTRLTVV.

A word on this clone: At the DNA level, this CDR3 is encoded by other sequences in the same sample as well. The chain combines TRBV3-1 (or the pseudogene TRBV3-2) with TRBJ2-1, with 8 bases identical to TRBD2. The CDR3 loop spans 17 amino acids. Germline-derived CDR1 and CDR2 are LGHDT and YNNKEL (reference sequence). Losses at the gene ends were 4 bases for V and 6 bases for J; bases not matched to a gene: 14. The CDR3 here is CASSPVPGTSLSNEQFF. The CDR3 nucleotides are TGTGCCAGCAGCCCAGTTCCCGGGACTAGTCTATCCAATGAGCAGTTCTTC.

This clone showed up just once. The J gene is TRBJ2-5, the V gene TRBV4-3, with TRBD2 matching 13 bases. Germline CDR1 LGHNA, CDR2 YSLEER. V trimming: 1 base; J trimming: 5 bases; junction bases outside the gene matches: 7. The CDR3 runs 17 residues. CDR3 bases: TGCGCCAGCAGCCAAGCCAGACTAGCGGGAGGAGGGGAGACCCAGTACTTC. It translates to CASSQARLAGGGETQYF.

CDR3 nucleotide sequence: TGTGCCAGCAGCCCTGGGGCTTTCTTT. Protein product: CASSPGAFF. The chain has TRBV7-9 and TRBJ1-1; D remains unclear. V shed 5 bases and J shed 11 bases, with 6 bases lying between them. CDR3 length equals 9 residues. Per germline, CDR1 SEHNR and CDR2 FQNEAQ (reference sequence).

The CDR3 reads CASSFVDSSYEQYF. CDR3 DNA: TGCGCCAGCAGCTTCGTTGATAGCTCCTACGAGCAGTACTTC. The chain employs TRBV5-1 and TRBJ2-7; D remains unclear. CDR1 and CDR2 from the germline V gene are SGHRS and YFSETQ. The CDR3 spans 14 residues. Trimming removed 2 bases from V and 0 bases from J, with 9 bases in between.

This clone was counted a few times. The J gene is TRBJ1-5, the V gene TRBV11-2, with D uncertain. V lost 5 bases and J 2 bases, leaving 13 bases between the germline ends. Germline V gene lookup returns CDR1 SGHAT and CDR2 FQNNGV. This CDR3 contains 15 residues. This CDR3 reads CASSDYRQGNQPQHF. As DNA, the CDR3 is TGTGCCAGCAGCGATTACCGGCAGGGCAATCAGCCCCAGCATTTT.

The chain combines TRBV4-1 with TRBJ1-1; D possibly corresponds to TRBD1 (5 bases). This CDR3 is built from 15 residues. The V gene lost 0 bases and the J gene lost 4 bases, with 12 bases spanning the gap. Germline CDR1 and CDR2: MGHRA and YSYEKL. CDR3 sequence reads: CASSQDNTGGTEAFF. Written as DNA, the CDR3 is TGCGCCAGCAGCCAAGATAACACGGGGGGCACTGAAGCTTTCTTT.

V usage is TRBV29-1 and J usage is TRBJ1-2; 8 bases are shared with TRBD1. Germline CDR1 SQVTM, CDR2 ANQGSEA. The V and J ends lost 6 bases and 4 bases, in that order; junction bases with no gene match: 4. CDR3 length: 12 amino acids. For the CDR3, the DNA is TGCAGCGTACGGACAGGGCCCTATGGCTACACCTTC. This encodes CSVRTGPYGYTF.